The present T cell receptor beta chain was sequenced within a study of T cell clones after liver transplantation. Study information: Draws occurred before transplant, before withdrawal, and after complete or failed withdrawal.

This CDR3 has 15 residues. The germline gives CDR1 SGHNT, CDR2 YYREEE (reference sequence). The ends lost 4 bases at V and 3 bases at J; junction bases unmatched: 8. Assay: immunoSEQ multiplex PCR; the TCRdb copy retains only in-frame clones and omits some. The repertoire holds about 68,000 clones, with around 92% as singletons. This chain uses TRBV5-4 with TRBJ2-7, with 9 bases matching TRBD1. This specimen consisted of CD4+ T cells from blood, obtained about 26 months after liver transplant. The sequence was collected from a human patient who received a liver transplant. Part of the T cell pool may stem from the graft donor. The CDR3 sequence: CASSRPGQGSYEQYF. CDR3 coding DNA: TGTGCCAGCAGCCGCCCGGGACAGGGCAGCTACGAGCAGTACTTC. Drawing the rest from reference TRBV5-4 and TRBJ2-7, the complete variable domain is ETGVTQSPTHLIKTRGQQVTLRCSSQSGHNTVSWYQQALGQGPQFIFQYYREEENGRGNFPPRFSGLQFPNYSSELNVNALELDDSALYLCASSRPGQGSYEQYFGPGTRLTVT.